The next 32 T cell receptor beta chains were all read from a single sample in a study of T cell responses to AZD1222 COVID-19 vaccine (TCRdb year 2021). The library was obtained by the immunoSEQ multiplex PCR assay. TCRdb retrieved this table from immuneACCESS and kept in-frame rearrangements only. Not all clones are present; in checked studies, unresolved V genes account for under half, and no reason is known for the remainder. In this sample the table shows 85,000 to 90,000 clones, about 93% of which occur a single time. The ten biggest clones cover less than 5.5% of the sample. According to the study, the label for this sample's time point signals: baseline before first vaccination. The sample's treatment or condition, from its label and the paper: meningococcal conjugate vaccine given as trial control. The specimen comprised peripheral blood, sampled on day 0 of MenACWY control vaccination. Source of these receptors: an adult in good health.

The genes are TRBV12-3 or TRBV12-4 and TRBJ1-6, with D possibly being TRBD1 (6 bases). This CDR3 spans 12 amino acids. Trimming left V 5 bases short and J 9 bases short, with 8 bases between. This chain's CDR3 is CASSGQISPLHF. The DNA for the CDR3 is TGTGCCAGCAGTGGACAGATTTCACCCCTCCACTTT.

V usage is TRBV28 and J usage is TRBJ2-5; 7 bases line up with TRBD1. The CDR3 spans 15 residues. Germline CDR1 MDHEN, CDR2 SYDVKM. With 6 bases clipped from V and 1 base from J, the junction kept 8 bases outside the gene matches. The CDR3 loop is CASRPMTGPQETQYF. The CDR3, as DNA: TGTGCCAGCAGACCCATGACAGGGCCCCAAGAGACCCAGTACTTC.

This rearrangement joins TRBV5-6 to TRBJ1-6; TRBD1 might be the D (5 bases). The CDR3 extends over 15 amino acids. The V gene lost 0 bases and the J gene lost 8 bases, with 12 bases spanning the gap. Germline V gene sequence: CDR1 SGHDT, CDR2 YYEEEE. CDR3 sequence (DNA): TGTGCCAGCAGCTTGGTAGGGGAGAGGGATTCACCCCTCCACTTT. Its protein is CASSLVGERDSPLHF. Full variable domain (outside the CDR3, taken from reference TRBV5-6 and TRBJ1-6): DAGVTQSPTHLIKTRGQQVTLRCSPKSGHDTVSWYQQALGQGPQFIFQYYEEEERQRGNFPDRFSGHQFPNYSSELNVNALLLGDSALYLCASSLVGERDSPLHFGNGTRLTVT.

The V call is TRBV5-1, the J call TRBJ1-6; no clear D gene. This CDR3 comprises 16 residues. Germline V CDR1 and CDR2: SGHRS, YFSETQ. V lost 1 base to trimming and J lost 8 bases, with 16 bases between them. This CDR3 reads CASSLLPARRDSPLHF. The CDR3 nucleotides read TGCGCCAGCAGCTTGCTTCCTGCCAGGAGAGATTCACCCCTCCACTTT.

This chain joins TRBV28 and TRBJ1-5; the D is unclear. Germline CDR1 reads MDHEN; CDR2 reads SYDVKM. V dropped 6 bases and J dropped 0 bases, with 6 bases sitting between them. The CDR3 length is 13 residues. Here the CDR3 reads CASRRLSNQPQHF. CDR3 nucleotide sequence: TGTGCCAGCAGGAGACTTAGCAATCAGCCCCAGCATTTT.

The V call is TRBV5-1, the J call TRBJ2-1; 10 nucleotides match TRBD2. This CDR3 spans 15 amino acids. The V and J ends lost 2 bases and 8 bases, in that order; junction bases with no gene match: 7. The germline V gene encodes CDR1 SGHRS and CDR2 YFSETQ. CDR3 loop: CASSLGAGGPDEQFF. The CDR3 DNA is TGCGCCAGCAGCTTAGGAGCGGGAGGGCCCGATGAGCAGTTCTTC.

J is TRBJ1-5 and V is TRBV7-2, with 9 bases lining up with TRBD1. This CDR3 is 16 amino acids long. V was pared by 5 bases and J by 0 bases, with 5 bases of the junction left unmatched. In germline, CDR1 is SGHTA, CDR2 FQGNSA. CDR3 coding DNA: TGTGCCAGCAGCACGAGACAGGGGGATAGCAATCAGCCCCAGCATTTT. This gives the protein CASSTRQGDSNQPQHF. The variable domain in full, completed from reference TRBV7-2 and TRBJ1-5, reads GAGVSQSPSNKVTEKGKDVELRCDPISGHTALYWYRQSLGQGLEFLIYFQGNSAPDKSGLPSDRFSAERTGGSVSTLTIQRTQQEDSAVYLCASSTRQGDSNQPQHFGDGTRLSIL.

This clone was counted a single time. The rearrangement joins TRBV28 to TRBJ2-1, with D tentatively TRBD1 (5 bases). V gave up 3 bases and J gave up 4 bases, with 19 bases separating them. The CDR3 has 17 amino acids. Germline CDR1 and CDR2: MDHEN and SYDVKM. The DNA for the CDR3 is TGTGCCAGCAGTTTTACTCCCGGCAGGGTCGGATACAATGAGCAGTTCTTC. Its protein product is CASSFTPGRVGYNEQFF.

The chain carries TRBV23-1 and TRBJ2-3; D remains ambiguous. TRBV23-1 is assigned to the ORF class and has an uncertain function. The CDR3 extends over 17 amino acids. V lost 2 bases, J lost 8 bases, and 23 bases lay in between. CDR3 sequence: CASSQRRPRPPPVTQYF. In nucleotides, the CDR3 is TGCGCCAGCAGTCAACGGCGGCCAAGGCCTCCCCCAGTTACGCAGTATTTT.

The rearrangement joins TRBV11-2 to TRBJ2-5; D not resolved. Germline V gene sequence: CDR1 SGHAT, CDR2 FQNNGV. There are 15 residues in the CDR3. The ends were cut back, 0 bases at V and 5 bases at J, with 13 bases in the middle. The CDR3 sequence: CASSLDPIARETQYF. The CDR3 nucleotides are TGTGCCAGCAGCTTAGATCCAATAGCTCGGGAGACCCAGTACTTC.

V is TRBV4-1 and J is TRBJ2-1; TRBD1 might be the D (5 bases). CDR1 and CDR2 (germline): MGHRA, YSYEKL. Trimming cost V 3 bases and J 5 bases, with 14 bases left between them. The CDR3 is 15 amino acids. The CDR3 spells CASSQGLGENNEQFF. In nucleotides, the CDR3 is TGCGCCAGCAGCCAGGGGTTAGGGGAAAACAATGAGCAGTTCTTC.

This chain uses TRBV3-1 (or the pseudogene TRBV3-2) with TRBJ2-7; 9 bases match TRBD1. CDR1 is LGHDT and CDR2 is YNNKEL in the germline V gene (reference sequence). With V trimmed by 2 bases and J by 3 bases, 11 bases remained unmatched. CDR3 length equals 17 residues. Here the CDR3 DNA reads TGTGCCAGCAGCCAAAGGACAGGGGACATCAACGGCTACGAGCAGTACTTC. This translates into CASSQRTGDINGYEQYF.

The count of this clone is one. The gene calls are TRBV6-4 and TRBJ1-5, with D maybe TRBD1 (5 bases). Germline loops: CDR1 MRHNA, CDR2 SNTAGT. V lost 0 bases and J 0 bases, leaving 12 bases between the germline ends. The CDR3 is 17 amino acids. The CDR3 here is CASSDSPGSYSNQPQHF. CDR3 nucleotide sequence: TGTGCCAGCAGTGACTCTCCAGGGAGTTATAGCAATCAGCCCCAGCATTTT.

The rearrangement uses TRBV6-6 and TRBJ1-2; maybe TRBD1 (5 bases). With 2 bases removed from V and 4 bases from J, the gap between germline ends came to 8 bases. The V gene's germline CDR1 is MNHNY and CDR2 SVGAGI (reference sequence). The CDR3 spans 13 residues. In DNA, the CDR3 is TGTGCCAGCAGTTACCGGGACCTCTATGGCTACACCTTC. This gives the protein CASSYRDLYGYTF.

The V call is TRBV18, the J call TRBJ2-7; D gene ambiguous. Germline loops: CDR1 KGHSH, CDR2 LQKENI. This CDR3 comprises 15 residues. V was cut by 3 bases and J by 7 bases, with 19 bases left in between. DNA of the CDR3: TGTGCCAGCTCACCCGCCCCGGATGCGCTAAGAGAGCAGTACTTC. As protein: CASSPAPDALREQYF.

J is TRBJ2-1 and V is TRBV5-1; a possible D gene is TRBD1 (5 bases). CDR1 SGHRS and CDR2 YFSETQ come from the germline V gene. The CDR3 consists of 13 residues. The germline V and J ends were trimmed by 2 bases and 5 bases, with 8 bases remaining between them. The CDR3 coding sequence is TGCGCCAGCAGCTTCAGGGCAGACAATGAGCAGTTCTTC. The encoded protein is CASSFRADNEQFF.

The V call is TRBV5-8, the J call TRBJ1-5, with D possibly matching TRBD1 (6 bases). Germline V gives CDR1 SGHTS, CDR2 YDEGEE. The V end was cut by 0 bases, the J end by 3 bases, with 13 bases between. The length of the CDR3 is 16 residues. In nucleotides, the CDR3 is TGTGCCAGCAGCTTGGGAACAGGGCCTCTCAATCAGCCCCAGCATTTT. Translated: CASSLGTGPLNQPQHF.

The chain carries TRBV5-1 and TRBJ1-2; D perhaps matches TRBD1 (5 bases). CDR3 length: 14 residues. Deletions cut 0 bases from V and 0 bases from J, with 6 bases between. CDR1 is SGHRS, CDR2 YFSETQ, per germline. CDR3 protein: CASSLGTPNYGYTF. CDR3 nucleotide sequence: TGCGCCAGCAGCTTGGGGACACCTAACTATGGCTACACCTTC.

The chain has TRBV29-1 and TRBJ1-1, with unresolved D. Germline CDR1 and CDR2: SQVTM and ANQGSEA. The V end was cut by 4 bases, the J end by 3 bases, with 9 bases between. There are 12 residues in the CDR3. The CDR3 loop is CSVGTTHTEAFF. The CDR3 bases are TGCAGCGTTGGGACCACCCACACTGAAGCTTTCTTT.

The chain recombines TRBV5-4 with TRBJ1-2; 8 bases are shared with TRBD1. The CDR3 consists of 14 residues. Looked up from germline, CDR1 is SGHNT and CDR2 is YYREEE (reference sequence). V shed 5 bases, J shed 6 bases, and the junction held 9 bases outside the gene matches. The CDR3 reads CASRSQGAGDGYTF. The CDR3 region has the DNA TGTGCCAGCAGATCGCAGGGGGCGGGTGATGGCTACACCTTC.

CDR3 DNA: TGTGCCAGCAGGCCGACAGAAAGAAATTCACCCCTCCACTTT. It encodes CASRPTERNSPLHF. The V and J genes are TRBV6-5 and TRBJ1-6; D might be TRBD1 (5 bases). The CDR3 has 14 residues. V shed 6 bases and J shed 7 bases, with 13 bases lying between them. Per the germline V gene, CDR1 is MNHEY and CDR2 is SVGAGI.

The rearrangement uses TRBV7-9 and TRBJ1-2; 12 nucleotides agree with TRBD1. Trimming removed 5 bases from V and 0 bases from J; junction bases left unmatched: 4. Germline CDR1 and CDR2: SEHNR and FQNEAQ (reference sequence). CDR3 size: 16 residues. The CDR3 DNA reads TGTGCCAGCAGCCCGGGACAGGGGGCCCCTAACTATGGCTACACCTTC. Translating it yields CASSPGQGAPNYGYTF.

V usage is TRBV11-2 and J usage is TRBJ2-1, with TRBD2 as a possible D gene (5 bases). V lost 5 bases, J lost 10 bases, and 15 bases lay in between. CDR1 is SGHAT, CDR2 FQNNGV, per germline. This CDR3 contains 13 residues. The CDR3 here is CASSLQRKGEQFF. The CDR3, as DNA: TGTGCCAGCAGCCTCCAGCGGAAAGGGGAGCAGTTCTTC.

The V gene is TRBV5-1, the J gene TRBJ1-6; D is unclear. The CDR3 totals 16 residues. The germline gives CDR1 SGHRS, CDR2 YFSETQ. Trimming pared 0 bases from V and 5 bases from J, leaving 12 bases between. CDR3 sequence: CASSLAGSINNSPLHF. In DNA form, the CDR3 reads TGCGCCAGCAGCTTGGCCGGGTCGATTAATAATTCACCCCTCCACTTT.

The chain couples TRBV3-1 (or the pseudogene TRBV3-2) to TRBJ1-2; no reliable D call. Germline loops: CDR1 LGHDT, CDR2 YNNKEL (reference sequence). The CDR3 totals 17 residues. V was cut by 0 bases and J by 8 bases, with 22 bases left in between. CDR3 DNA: TGTGCCAGCAGCCAAGACACAATTTTGGGAAGGGCTGGAGGCTACACCTTC. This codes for CASSQDTILGRAGGYTF.

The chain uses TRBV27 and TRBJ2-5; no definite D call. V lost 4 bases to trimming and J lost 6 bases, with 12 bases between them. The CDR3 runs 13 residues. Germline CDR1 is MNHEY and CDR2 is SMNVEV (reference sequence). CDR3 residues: CASSSLRAQTQYF. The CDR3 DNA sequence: TGTGCCAGCAGTTCACTCCGGGCACAGACCCAGTACTTC.

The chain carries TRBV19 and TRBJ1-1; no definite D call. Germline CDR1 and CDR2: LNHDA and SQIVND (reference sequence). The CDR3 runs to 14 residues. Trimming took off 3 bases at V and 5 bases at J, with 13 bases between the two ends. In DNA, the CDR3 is TGTGCCAGTAGTATTCTCCTTAGTTGGACTGAAGCTTTCTTT. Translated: CASSILLSWTEAFF.

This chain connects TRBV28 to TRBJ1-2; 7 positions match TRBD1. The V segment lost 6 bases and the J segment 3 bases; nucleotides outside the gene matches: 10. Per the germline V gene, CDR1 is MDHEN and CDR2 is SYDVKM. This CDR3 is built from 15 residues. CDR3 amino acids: CASRLLGGADYGYTF. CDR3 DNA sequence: TGTGCCAGCAGACTACTAGGGGGCGCTGACTATGGCTACACCTTC.

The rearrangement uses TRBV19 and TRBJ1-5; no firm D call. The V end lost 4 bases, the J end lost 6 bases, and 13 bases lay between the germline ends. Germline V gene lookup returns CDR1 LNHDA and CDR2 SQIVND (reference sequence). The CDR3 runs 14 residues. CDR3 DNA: TGTGCCAGTAGTAACCAGGCGGAGGGTCAGCCCCAGCATTTT. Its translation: CASSNQAEGQPQHF.

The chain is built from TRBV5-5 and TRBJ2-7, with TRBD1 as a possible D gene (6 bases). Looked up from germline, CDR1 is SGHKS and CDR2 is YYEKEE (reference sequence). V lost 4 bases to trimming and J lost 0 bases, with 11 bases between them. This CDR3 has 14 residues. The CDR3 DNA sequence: TGTGCCAGCAGCCTGACAGGTGCCTCCTACGAGCAGTACTTC. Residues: CASSLTGASYEQYF. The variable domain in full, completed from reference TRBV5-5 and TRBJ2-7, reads DAGVTQSPTHLIKTRGQQVTLRCSPISGHKSVSWYQQVLGQGPQFIFQYYEKEERGRGNFPDRFSARQFPNYSSELNVNALLLGDSALYLCASSLTGASYEQYFGPGTRLTVT.

CDR3 loop: CASSQDPWGEQYF. In nucleotides, the CDR3 is TGCGCCAGCAGCCAAGATCCTTGGGGGGAGCAGTACTTC. V and J are TRBV4-1 and TRBJ2-7; TRBD1 or TRBD2 may be the D gene (5 bases each). Germline-derived CDR1 and CDR2 are MGHRA and YSYEKL. V lost 0 bases and J lost 7, with 10 bases in between. The CDR3 has 13 residues.

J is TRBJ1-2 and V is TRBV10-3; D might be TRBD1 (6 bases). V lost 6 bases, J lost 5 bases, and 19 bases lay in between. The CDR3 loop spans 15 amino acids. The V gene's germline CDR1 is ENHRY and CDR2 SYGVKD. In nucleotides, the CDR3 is TGTGCCATCAGGCCGACAGGACCCTCGCTTTATGGCTACACCTTC. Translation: CAIRPTGPSLYGYTF.